Listed below are T cell receptor beta chains from one sample, sequenced in a study of identical twins. In TCRdb, the 5' RACE reads were re-called with MiXCR into one record per CDR3 protein. Altogether hundreds of thousands of distinct CDR3 sequences are present, roughly 12% being singletons, with the ten largest covering around 1.6%. These data also featured in a second study, about yellow fever vaccine responses in identical twins.

The specimen was PBMCs. The receptors were sampled from a woman under 30 in good health. The CDR3 runs from the conserved cysteine through the conserved F or W. The D gene is left open where the match is weak. Size values are once, few and many counts, or a class for expanded clones, and some rows have none.

TRBD2	18	TRBV11-2	-	TRBJ2-1	CASSLDPSGGVLYNEQFF	TGTGCCAGCAGCTTAGACCCTAGCGGGGGGGTCCTATACAATGAGCAGTTCTTC
-	15	TRBV28	few	TRBJ1-2	CASSLYSGRGSGYTF	TGTGCCAGCAGTTTATATTCGGGCAGGGGTAGTGGCTACACCTTC
-	12	TRBV29-1	-	TRBJ1-1	CSVGGMNTEAFF	TGCAGCGTTGGGGGCATGAACACTGAAGCTTTCTTT
TRBD1	17	TRBV7-9	-	TRBJ2-1	CASSPQGPGQGYNEQFF	TGTGCCAGCAGCCCCCAGGGCCCGGGACAGGGCTACAATGAGCAGTTCTTC
TRBD1	15	TRBV24-1	many	TRBJ1-2	CATSDAGTGGYGYTF	TGTGCCACCAGTGACGCCGGGACAGGGGGATATGGCTACACCTTC
-	13	TRBV5-5	-	TRBJ2-7	CASSYGFSYEQYF	TGTGCCAGCAGCTACGGATTCTCCTACGAGCAGTACTTC
TRBD1	17	TRBV7-9	few	TRBJ2-3	CASSPGPGQGGTDTQYF	TGTGCCAGCAGCCCCGGGCCGGGACAGGGTGGCACAGATACGCAGTATTTT
-	17	TRBV6-2/TRBV6-3	few	TRBJ2-1	CASSYFFGAPRYNEQFF	TGTGCCAGCAGTTACTTTTTTGGGGCCCCTCGGTACAATGAGCAGTTCTTC
-	19	TRBV7-8	few	TRBJ2-1	CASSPRVRGAGLHVNEQFF	TGTGCCAGCAGCCCCAGAGTTCGGGGCGCTGGACTTCACGTCAATGAGCAGTTCTTC
TRBD1	17	TRBV20-1	few	TRBJ2-2	CSARDHYRGLLTGELFF	TGCAGTGCTAGAGATCATTACAGGGGTTTACTCACCGGGGAGCTGTTTTTT
TRBD2	16	TRBV9	-	TRBJ2-1	CASSGSGTSGYNEQFF	TGTGCCAGCAGCGGTTCCGGGACTAGTGGGTACAATGAGCAGTTCTTC
-	13	TRBV2	many	TRBJ2-1	CASAGGTYNEQFF	TGTGCCAGCGCTGGGGGGACGTACAATGAGCAGTTCTTC
-	16	TRBV11-2	few	TRBJ2-6	CASSLDGFSGANVLTF	TGTGCCAGCAGCTTGGACGGGTTCTCTGGGGCCAACGTCCTGACTTTC
TRBD2	12	TRBV12-3/TRBV12-4	-	TRBJ2-7	CASSAGLNEQYF	TGTGCCAGCAGCGCGGGACTAAACGAGCAGTACTTC
-	14	TRBV2	few	TRBJ2-7	CASKSGRGKYEQYF	TGTGCCAGCAAATCGGGCAGGGGAAAGTACGAGCAGTACTTC
-	15	TRBV20-1	-	TRBJ2-1	CSAPRGSGPADEQFF	TGCAGTGCCCCCCGGGGCAGCGGCCCGGCCGATGAGCAGTTCTTC
-	11	TRBV14	few	TRBJ2-3	CASSHGFVQYF	TGTGCCAGCAGCCACGGGTTTGTGCAGTATTTT
TRBD2	16	TRBV10-3	few	TRBJ2-5	CAISDGSGRAGETQYF	TGTGCCATCAGTGATGGGAGCGGGAGGGCCGGAGAGACCCAGTACTTC
-	16	TRBV4-1	-	TRBJ2-7	CASSPPQQFGPYEQYF	TGCGCCAGCAGCCCCCCCCAGCAGTTTGGGCCCTACGAGCAGTACTTC
-	14	TRBV19	-	TRBJ2-7	CASSREDSSYEQYF	TGTGCCAGTAGTAGGGAAGATAGCTCCTACGAGCAGTACTTC
TRBD1	16	TRBV18	few	TRBJ2-5	CASSPPGQGFQETQYF	TGTGCCAGCTCACCACCGGGACAGGGTTTTCAAGAGACCCAGTACTTC
TRBD2	17	TRBV29-1	-	TRBJ2-1	CSLGGGLAGADYNEQFF	TGCAGCCTCGGCGGGGGGCTAGCGGGAGCCGACTACAATGAGCAGTTCTTC
TRBD1	15	TRBV28	-	TRBJ1-2	CASRAGGARKDGYTF	TGTGCCAGCAGGGCAGGGGGCGCAAGAAAGGATGGCTACACCTTC
-	13	TRBV6-4	many	TRBJ1-2	CASSEDGNYGYTF	TGTGCCAGCAGTGAGGACGGCAACTATGGCTACACCTTC
TRBD2	17	TRBV7-6	-	TRBJ2-3	CASSLLVRLAGTGTQYF	TGTGCCAGCAGCTTATTGGTCCGACTAGCGGGCACAGGTACGCAGTATTTT
-	16	TRBV18	-	TRBJ1-1	CASSPPGRSMNTEAFF	TGTGCCAGCTCACCACCAGGGAGAAGCATGAACACTGAAGCTTTCTTT
TRBD2	20	TRBV2	-	TRBJ2-1	CASSPIVGTSGRRSYNEQFF	TGTGCCAGCAGTCCCATAGTCGGGACTAGCGGGAGAAGATCCTACAATGAGCAGTTCTTC
TRBD1	15	TRBV28	few	TRBJ2-2	CASSFPLTGTGELFF	TGTGCCAGCAGTTTCCCCCTGACAGGGACCGGGGAGCTGTTTTTT
TRBD2	15	TRBV20-1	-	TRBJ2-7	CSASRLAGGPYEQYF	TGCAGTGCTAGCCGACTAGCGGGGGGTCCCTACGAGCAGTACTTC
-	13	TRBV29-1	few	TRBJ2-1	CSVSKSSYNEQFF	TGCAGCGTTTCAAAAAGCTCCTACAATGAGCAGTTCTTC
-	15	TRBV6-2/TRBV6-3	-	TRBJ1-1	CASSYARDPPPEAFF	TGTGCCAGCAGTTACGCTCGGGACCCCCCACCTGAAGCTTTCTTT
-	12	TRBV7-9	-	TRBJ1-1	CASSSLGDDAFF	TGTGCCAGCAGCTCCCTAGGTGATGACGCTTTCTTT
TRBD2	16	TRBV10-3	many	TRBJ2-1	CAISDNREASYNEQFF	TGTGCCATCAGTGATAACCGGGAGGCCTCCTACAATGAGCAGTTCTTC
-	15	TRBV6-9	-	TRBJ1-1	CASSPTPTDRRGAFF	TGTGCCAGCAGTCCTACCCCGACGGACAGAAGAGGGGCTTTCTTT
-	15	TRBV5-1	few	TRBJ1-2	CASSLRFPQRDGYTF	TGCGCCAGCAGCTTGAGGTTTCCCCAGAGGGATGGCTACACCTTC
-	14	TRBV28	-	TRBJ2-7	CASSGEVLSYEQYF	TGTGCCAGCAGTGGAGAAGTTCTATCCTACGAGCAGTACTTC
TRBD2	16	TRBV7-3	few	TRBJ2-5	CASSFSGTSGSETQYF	TGTGCCAGCAGCTTCTCCGGGACTAGCGGGTCAGAGACCCAGTACTTC
-	14	TRBV2	-	TRBJ2-5	CASERFWGQETQYF	TGTGCCAGCGAGAGGTTTTGGGGGCAAGAGACCCAGTACTTC
TRBD2	16	TRBV12-3/TRBV12-4	few	TRBJ2-3	CASSLRQRGGGDTQYF	TGTGCCAGCAGTTTAAGACAGCGGGGGGGTGGAGATACGCAGTATTTT
-	13	TRBV5-1	-	TRBJ1-2	CASSRGRDYGYTF	TGCGCCAGCAGCCGCGGACGGGACTATGGCTACACCTTC
-	14	TRBV6-5	-	TRBJ1-1	CASSYVFLDTEAFF	TGTGCCAGCAGTTACGTTTTCCTAGACACTGAAGCTTTCTTT
-	12	TRBV7-8	few	TRBJ2-3	CASRARADTQYF	TGTGCCAGCCGGGCGCGGGCAGATACGCAGTATTTT
TRBD2	15	TRBV11-2	many	TRBJ2-3	CASSAWGGRTDTQYF	TGTGCCAGCAGCGCGTGGGGGGGGAGGACAGATACGCAGTATTTT
-	11	TRBV29-1	few	TRBJ2-1	CSVVGGLEQFF	TGCAGCGTTGTGGGGGGGCTTGAGCAGTTCTTC
-	20	TRBV21-1	few	TRBJ2-1	CASSKALLLESSGSYNEQFF	TGTGCCAGCAGCAAAGCGCTTTTGCTAGAATCGAGCGGGAGCTACAATGAGCAGTTCTTC
-	13	TRBV5-1	-	TRBJ1-2	CASRQALPGGYTF	TGCGCCAGCAGACAGGCCCTCCCGGGTGGCTACACCTTC